This record covers a single T cell receptor beta chain. Conventional CD4 T cells were sorted as CD4+CD127+ cells. The data belong to a study of B cell selection in AIRE deficiency. The germline CDR1 and CDR2 sequences are MNHEY and SVGAGI. This CDR3 is built from 15 residues. V gave up 6 bases and J gave up 4 bases; unmatched junction bases: 6. Data came from immunoSEQ multiplex PCR; TCRdb stores just in-frame clones and leaves some out. The sample lists roughly 23,000 clones; about 96% were seen once. The receptor comes from a human donor in good health. The rearrangement uses TRBV6-5 and TRBJ2-1, with TRBD2 identical over 10 bases. Sequenced input: CD4+CD127+ conventional T cells sorted from PBMCs. The CDR3 sequence is CASSPGTSVYNEQFF. As DNA, the CDR3 is TGTGCCAGCAGCCCAGGGACTAGCGTTTACAATGAGCAGTTCTTC.